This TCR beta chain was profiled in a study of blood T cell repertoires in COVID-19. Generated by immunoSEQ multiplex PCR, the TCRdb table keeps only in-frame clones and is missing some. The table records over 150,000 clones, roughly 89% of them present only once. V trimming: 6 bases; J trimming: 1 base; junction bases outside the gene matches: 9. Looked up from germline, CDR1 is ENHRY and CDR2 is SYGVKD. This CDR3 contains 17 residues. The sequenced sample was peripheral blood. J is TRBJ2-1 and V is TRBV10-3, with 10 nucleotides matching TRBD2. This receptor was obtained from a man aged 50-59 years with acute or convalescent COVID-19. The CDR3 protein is CAIRGSGGAQSYNEQFF. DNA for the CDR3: TGTGCCATCAGGGGGAGCGGGGGGGCCCAGTCCTACAATGAGCAGTTCTTC.